This TCR beta chain was sequenced in a study of patients and donors after allogeneic stem cell transplantation. The CDR3 sequence is 13 residues long. Trimming shortened V by 6 bases and J by 7 bases, and 16 bases separated the two germline ends. TCRdb used MiXCR to reprocess the RT-PCR reads, holding one entry per CDR3 protein. The sample lists more than 150,000 distinct CDR3 sequences, approximately 25% occurring once. This clonotype originated in a human donor who was either an allogeneic HSCT recipient or a stem cell or donor lymphocyte infusion donor (not recorded which). It is not recorded whose cells these are; they may come from a transplant donor. Sequences were obtained from blood, either unsorted or a sorted T cell fraction (not recorded which). V usage is TRBV12-3 or TRBV12-4 and J usage is TRBJ2-7, with D perhaps matching TRBD1 (6 bases). The CDR3 DNA sequence: TGTGCCAGCAGCGGACAGTATACGGGGGAGCAGTACTTC. It codes for CASSGQYTGEQYF.